A single sample gave rise to the 13 T cell receptor beta chains below, sequenced in a study of T cells in pancreatic ductal adenocarcinoma. Repertoires were generated with immunoSEQ multiplex PCR, while TCRdb's copy carries only in-frame clones and drops some. The sample lists over 85,000 clones, around 96% seen once, with roughly 3.1% in the top ten. No neoadjuvant therapy was given to the selected pancreatic ductal adenocarcinoma patients before their surgery. The sequenced sample consisted of PBMCs. The receptors come from a human donor with pancreatic ductal adenocarcinoma.

The V and J genes are TRBV7-6 and TRBJ2-1, with 7 nucleotides matching TRBD1. After removal of 1 base from V and 7 bases from J, the junction contained 7 bases not matched to a gene. Germline values: CDR1 SGHVS, CDR2 FNYEAQ. This CDR3 is 15 amino acids long. The CDR3 reads CASSLGTGAANEQFF. The CDR3 region has the DNA TGTGCCAGCAGCTTAGGCACAGGGGCGGCTAATGAGCAGTTCTTC.

In nucleotides, the CDR3 is TGTGCCAGCAGAGCTAGCGGGAGTAGGGCGGGTGAGCAGTTCTTC. This encodes CASRASGSRAGEQFF. V is TRBV6-4 and J is TRBJ2-1; 10 nucleotides agree with TRBD2. The germline CDR1 and CDR2 sequences are MRHNA and SNTAGT. This CDR3 has 15 amino acids. The J segment lost 9 bases and the V segment lost 6 bases, leaving 11 bases of the junction unmatched.

The chain links TRBV2 to TRBJ2-7; the match to TRBD1 covers 8 bases. Trimming took 2 bases from V and 3 from J; bases not matched to a gene: 6. This CDR3 spans 15 amino acids. CDR1 SNHLY and CDR2 FYNNEI come from the germline V gene. As DNA, the CDR3 is TGTGCCAGCAGTGAACAGGGGGCGGGTTACTACGAGCAGTACTTC. It encodes CASSEQGAGYYEQYF.

The CDR3 DNA reads as TGTGCCAGCAGCACCCCCGGGACAGGGGGCGACGAGCAGTACTTC. Its translation: CASSTPGTGGDEQYF. This chain connects TRBV5-4 to TRBJ2-7; 12 bases are a match to TRBD1. The germline gives CDR1 SGHNT, CDR2 YYREEE (reference sequence). V lost 4 bases and J lost 5; bases outside the gene matches: 7. This CDR3 has 15 amino acids.

The J gene is TRBJ2-5, the V gene TRBV10-3; TRBD2 agrees at 13 bases. Germline trimming cut 10 bases from V and 4 bases from J; bases unmatched to any gene: 6. Germline CDR1 is ENHRY and CDR2 is SYGVKD. The CDR3 is 14 residues long. As DNA, the CDR3 is TGTGCCACCGGACTAGCGGGAGCTTCAGAGACCCAGTACTTC. Amino acid sequence: CATGLAGASETQYF.

The rearrangement joins TRBV5-1 to TRBJ1-1; D might be TRBD1 (6 bases). The germline V gene encodes CDR1 SGHRS and CDR2 YFSETQ. Trimming removed 0 bases at V and 1 base at J, with 10 bases between. There are 15 residues in the CDR3. CDR3 DNA: TGCGCCAGCAGCTTGGAGGGGGGGAGGAACACTGAAGCTTTCTTT. Protein: CASSLEGGRNTEAFF.

V and J are TRBV18 and TRBJ1-4; 7 positions match TRBD1. The ends lost 4 bases at V and 5 bases at J; junction bases unmatched: 10. Germline loops: CDR1 KGHSH, CDR2 LQKENI. The CDR3 loop spans 16 amino acids. In DNA, the CDR3 is TGTGCCAGCTCACAGCAAAGGGACAGATCGAATGAAAAACTGTTTTTT. Protein: CASSQQRDRSNEKLFF.

V and J are TRBV30 and TRBJ1-1; 7 bases align to TRBD1. The CDR3 has 13 residues. V shed 2 bases, J shed 4 bases, and the junction held 4 bases outside the gene matches. Germline V gives CDR1 GTSNPN, CDR2 SVGIG (reference sequence). This chain's CDR3 is CAWSRGQFTEAFF. In DNA form, the CDR3 reads TGTGCCTGGAGTAGGGGGCAGTTCACTGAAGCTTTCTTT.

The count of this clone is one. The rearrangement joins TRBV5-6 to TRBJ2-6; no clear D gene. V was cut by 2 bases and J by 3 bases, with 6 bases left in between. The CDR3 has 14 amino acids. In germline, CDR1 is SGHDT, CDR2 YYEEEE. CDR3 residues: CASSFYVGANVLTF. For the CDR3, the DNA is TGTGCCAGCAGCTTCTACGTTGGGGCCAACGTCCTGACTTTC.

The rearrangement uses TRBV18 and TRBJ2-7; 12 nucleotides line up with TRBD2. V lost 6 bases to trimming and J lost 0 bases; unmatched junction nucleotides: 3. Germline values: CDR1 KGHSH, CDR2 LQKENI. The CDR3 length is 15 residues. The CDR3 coding sequence is TGTGCCAGCTCGTCGACTAGCGGGAGCTCCTACGAGCAGTACTTC. Protein: CASSSTSGSSYEQYF.

As regards this clone: This same CDR3 is encoded by further DNA sequences in the sample. This chain joins TRBV30 and TRBJ2-5; 7 nucleotides line up with TRBD2. V dropped 4 bases and J dropped 5; count of bases not matched to a gene: 4. The CDR3 consists of 12 residues. The germline V gene has CDR1 GTSNPN and CDR2 SVGIG (reference sequence). DNA of the CDR3: TGTGCCTGGACCTCGGGAGGTGAGACCCAGTACTTC. Translated, it gives CAWTSGGETQYF.

The rearrangement uses TRBV11-2 and TRBJ1-1, with a weak D call TRBD1 (5 bases). V was pared by 4 bases and J by 6 bases, with 9 bases between. Per germline, CDR1 SGHAT and CDR2 FQNNGV. This CDR3 is 12 amino acids long. This CDR3 reads CASSWGGPEAFF. DNA for the CDR3: TGTGCCAGCAGCTGGGGGGGTCCTGAAGCTTTCTTT.

V gene TRBV2 combines with J gene TRBJ2-5, with D unresolved. The CDR3 has 14 amino acids. In germline, CDR1 is SNHLY, CDR2 FYNNEI. V gave up 5 bases and J gave up 5 bases, with 15 bases separating them. The CDR3, as DNA: TGTGCCAGCAGTCACACGCCAACCGGGGAGACCCAGTACTTC. Translation: CASSHTPTGETQYF.